These T cell receptor beta chains were read from a single sample in a study of CD8+ T cells in alopecia areata. Some clones are missing from TCRdb's copy, which holds only in-frame ones; the method was immunoSEQ multiplex PCR. The table shows around 190,000 clones, with around 50% occurring only once. The sequenced sample was CD8+ T cells sorted from blood. Receptor source: a human donor in good health. CDR3s include the opening cysteine and the closing phenylalanine or tryptophan. D genes are given only for firm matches. Some rows mark clone size as missing; the rest say once, few, many or name a class of expanded clone.

size: .
V: TRBV27
D: .
length: 14
J: TRBJ1-1
DNA: TGTGCCAGCAGTCCAACCCCGGGGAACACTGAAGCTTTCTTT
CDR3: CASSPTPGNTEAFF

size: .
V: TRBV7-9
D: .
length: 14
J: TRBJ2-5
DNA: TGTGCCAGCACCAGAGGTGGCGGGGCAGAGACCCAGTACTTC
CDR3: CASTRGGGAETQYF

size: .
V: TRBV29-1
D: .
length: 12
J: TRBJ2-5
DNA: TGCAGCGTGCCGCCCGGGGGAGAGACCCAGTACTTC
CDR3: CSVPPGGETQYF

size: .
V: TRBV4-1
D: .
length: 17
J: TRBJ2-5
DNA: TGCGCCAGCAGCCAAGCAACAGGACAGAGACTTCAAGAGACCCAGTACTTC
CDR3: CASSQATGQRLQETQYF

size: .
V: TRBV6-5
D: .
length: 15
J: TRBJ2-1
DNA: TGTGCCAGCAGTCTGCAGGGGTCCTCCTACAATGAGCAGTTCTTC
CDR3: CASSLQGSSYNEQFF

size: .
V: TRBV29-1
D: TRBD2
length: 16
J: TRBJ2-1
DNA: TGCAGCGTTGAAGTGGTCGGACTAGCGTCTTACAATGAGCAGTTCTTC
CDR3: CSVEVVGLASYNEQFF

size: .
V: TRBV27
D: .
length: 13
J: TRBJ2-7
DNA: TGTGCCAGCAGTTTATCTGGGTACTACGAGCAGTACTTC
CDR3: CASSLSGYYEQYF

size: .
V: TRBV25-1
D: .
length: 12
J: TRBJ1-1
DNA: TGTGCCAGCTCGACCTCAATAGCTGAAGCTTTCTTT
CDR3: CASSTSIAEAFF

size: .
V: TRBV29-1
D: .
length: 12
J: TRBJ2-7
DNA: TGCAGCGTTCGAGGCGAATTCCACGAGCAGTACTTC
CDR3: CSVRGEFHEQYF

size: .
V: TRBV29-1
D: .
length: 13
J: TRBJ2-7
DNA: TGCAGCGTTGGGGCCGGGTACTCCTACGAGCAGTACTTC
CDR3: CSVGAGYSYEQYF

size: .
V: TRBV29-1
D: TRBD1
length: 14
J: TRBJ2-7
DNA: TGCAGCGTTGAAGATCAAGGGGGCCTCTACGAGCAGTACTTC
CDR3: CSVEDQGGLYEQYF

size: few
V: TRBV7-9
D: TRBD2
length: 16
J: TRBJ2-7
DNA: TGTGCCAGCAGCTCCACGACTAGCGGGGGGCCGGTCGAGCAGTACTTC
CDR3: CASSSTTSGGPVEQYF

size: few
V: TRBV7-9
D: TRBD1
length: 15
J: TRBJ1-2
DNA: TGTGCCAGCAGCTTGGGCCCCACAGGGGACTATGGCTACACCTTC
CDR3: CASSLGPTGDYGYTF

size: few
V: TRBV4-1
D: TRBD1
length: 13
J: TRBJ1-1
DNA: TGCGCCAGCAGCGGACAGGGGTGGACTGAAGCTTTCTTT
CDR3: CASSGQGWTEAFF

size: .
V: TRBV11-2
D: .
length: 15
J: TRBJ2-7
DNA: TGTGCCAGCAGCTTAGAGACAGGTACTCCCTACGAGCAGTACTTC
CDR3: CASSLETGTPYEQYF

size: few
V: TRBV4-1
D: TRBD1
length: 15
J: TRBJ1-5
DNA: TGCGCCAGCAGCCAAGTGACAGGGAAAGATCAGCCCCAGCATTTT
CDR3: CASSQVTGKDQPQHF

size: .
V: TRBV6-5
D: .
length: 14
J: TRBJ2-5
DNA: TGTGCCAGCAGACATCCGGCGGTAGCGGAGACCCAGTACTTC
CDR3: CASRHPAVAETQYF

size: few
V: TRBV7-9
D: .
length: 14
J: TRBJ1-1
DNA: TGTGCCAGCACCCTGCTGATCCGCACGGGGGAAGCTTTCTTT
CDR3: CASTLLIRTGEAFF

size: few
V: TRBV30
D: .
length: 11
J: TRBJ2-1
DNA: TGTGCCTGGAGTCCGGGGAATGAGCAGTTCTTC
CDR3: CAWSPGNEQFF

size: few
V: TRBV30
D: .
length: 14
J: TRBJ2-7
DNA: TGTGCCTGGAGGCCTGGTCCGGGCCTTTACGAGCAGTACTTC
CDR3: CAWRPGPGLYEQYF

size: .
V: TRBV4-1
D: TRBD1
length: 16
J: TRBJ1-2
DNA: TGCGCCAGCAGCCAAGATGACAGGGGGTCCGTCTATGGCTACACCTTC
CDR3: CASSQDDRGSVYGYTF

size: .
V: TRBV5-1
D: .
length: 14
J: TRBJ1-1
DNA: TGCGCCAGCAGCCCCGACAGGAGGAACACTGAAGCTTTCTTT
CDR3: CASSPDRRNTEAFF

size: .
V: TRBV29-1
D: TRBD2
length: 15
J: TRBJ2-3
DNA: TGCAGCGTTGAAACGGGGAGGGGTTGGGCAGATACGCAGTATTTT
CDR3: CSVETGRGWADTQYF

size: few
V: TRBV13
D: .
length: 16
J: TRBJ1-2
DNA: TGTGCCAGCAGCTTGGGACACGCCCTAGCTAACTATGGCTACACCTTC
CDR3: CASSLGHALANYGYTF

size: .
V: TRBV7-9
D: .
length: 14
J: TRBJ1-2
DNA: TGTGCCCTTTCTTTTGGGGACCAAGTACATGGCTACACCTTC
CDR3: CALSFGDQVHGYTF

size: .
V: TRBV29-1
D: .
length: 13
J: TRBJ2-1
DNA: TGCAGCATGCTGGCTAGGGCCCCGGGTGAGCAGTTCTTC
CDR3: CSMLARAPGEQFF